These T cell receptor beta chains were read from a single sample in a study of blood T cell repertoires in COVID-19. The repertoire was sequenced with immunoSEQ multiplex PCR; TCRdb's copy has only in-frame clones and lacks some. The table has 250,000 or so clones, roughly 90% seen once. The specimen sequenced was peripheral blood. These receptors were collected from a woman in her twenties or thirties with acute or convalescent COVID-19. Both conserved end residues are part of each CDR3. A D gene is named only where the DNA matches it firmly. Clone sizes are given selectively: once, few, many, or a class where the clone is expanded.

NA,TRBD1,TRBJ1-5,TRBV5-6,TGTGCCAGCAGCTTGGGACAGGGGGAGGTGCCCCAGCATTTT,CASSLGQGEVPQHF
few,NA,TRBJ1-6,TRBV30,TGTGCCTGGATGGAGTTGGGTTCACCCCTCCACTTT,CAWMELGSPLHF
NA,TRBD1,TRBJ2-3,TRBV5-8,TGTGCCAGCAGCTTGGCGACAGGGGGCACAGATACGCAGTATTTT,CASSLATGGTDTQYF
NA,NA,TRBJ2-7,TRBV5-1,TGCGCCAGCAGCTTGAAGGCAGGGGGGAACTACGAGCAGTACTTC,CASSLKAGGNYEQYF
NA,NA,TRBJ2-5,TRBV2,TGTGCCAGCAGTGAAGCTGCCAGGGGCAACCAAGAGACCCAGTACTTC,CASSEAARGNQETQYF
once,TRBD1,TRBJ1-2,TRBV7-2,TGTGCCAGCAGGCCATCCCCCCTTTTACAGGGGGCTCGCTACACCTTC,CASRPSPLLQGARYTF
NA,NA,TRBJ1-2,TRBV5-1,TGCGCCAGCAGCCCGGAGGGCAACTATGGCTACACCTTC,CASSPEGNYGYTF
NA,TRBD1,TRBJ1-2,TRBV6-5,TGTGCCAGCAGTCTAGACAGGGGGCGAGCCTATGGCTACACCTTC,CASSLDRGRAYGYTF
NA,TRBD1,TRBJ1-2,TRBV2,TGTGCCAGCAGCGACAGGGTGAACTATGGCTACACCTTC,CASSDRVNYGYTF
NA,TRBD1,TRBJ1-2,TRBV7-8,TGTGCCAGCAGCTTAGCGACAGGGACGGGCTATGGCTACACCTTC,CASSLATGTGYGYTF
few,NA,TRBJ2-7,TRBV6-5,TGTGCCAGCACTTCCGGACTCCCTTCCTACGAGCAGTACTTC,CASTSGLPSYEQYF
NA,NA,TRBJ2-7,TRBV29-1,TGCAGCGCCGGGGGACTCACCTACGAGCAGTACTTC,CSAGGLTYEQYF
few,TRBD2,TRBJ2-2,TRBV5-1,TGCGCCAGCAGCTTGGAGTTAGCGGGAGCCGGGGAGCTGTTTTTT,CASSLELAGAGELFF
NA,TRBD2,TRBJ2-1,TRBV6-6,TGTGCCAGCAGCACCGGGACTAGCTCTTACAATGAGCAGTTCTTC,CASSTGTSSYNEQFF